This TCR beta chain was profiled in a study of blood T cell repertoires in COVID-19. This clone was counted once. Profiled with immunoSEQ multiplex PCR; TCRdb holds only in-frame clones, not every one. The sample holds 250,000 or so clones, about 89% seen once. Sequenced input: peripheral blood. The receptor was derived from a man in his forties or fifties with active or convalescent COVID-19.

Written as DNA, the CDR3 is TGTGCCAGCTCACCACGGGTAGGGACTAGCGGGGGCACAGATACGCAGTATTTT. Protein product: CASSPRVGTSGGTDTQYF. This chain uses TRBV18 with TRBJ2-3, with 13 bases matching TRBD2. Germline V gene data show CDR1 as KGHSH and CDR2 as LQKENI. V was clipped by 1 base and J by 1 base; unmatched bases: 5. The CDR3 runs to 18 residues.